This T cell receptor beta chain was recovered during a study of blood T cell repertoires in COVID-19. For the study at large: Samples representing acute and convalescent COVID-19 were sourced from the United States, Italy and Spain. Sources were T cells, B-cell-depleted T cells, or PBMCs; the material itself was cDNA or gDNA.

Original handling: Using reference gene primer amplification, nucleated cell counts were estimated. Method: immunoSEQ multiplex PCR; TCRdb's copy keeps in-frame clones and lacks some. D and trimming come from the DNA, and the V and J calls and clone size come from that table. Of under 200,000 clones in the sample, about 83% are singletons; the top ten hold about 1.6%. Germline loops: CDR1 MDHEN, CDR2 SYDVKM. The CDR3 loop spans 15 amino acids. Trimming cost V 4 bases and J 2 bases; bases outside gene matches: 6. This sequence was found in a human donor in a cohort sampled during active COVID-19. The gene calls are TRBV28 and TRBJ2-7; TRBD2 aligns across 9 bases. What was sequenced was peripheral blood. CDR3 in amino acids: CASSSAGLATYEQYF. CDR3 in DNA: TGTGCCAGCAGTTCCGCGGGACTAGCAACCTACGAGCAGTACTTC.